The entry below describes one T cell receptor (beta chain). As yet, its antigen is unknown. Controls came from buffy coats of healthy blood donors. The assay was run at survey level. The assay was immunoSEQ multiplex PCR, and TCRdb's table has in-frame clones only and misses some. The table lists 30,000 to 40,000 clones, around 88% of them singletons. This sample was included in a study of STAT5B mutations in CD4+ large granular lymphocyte leukemia. The CDR3 sequence is 13 residues long. V was clipped by 2 bases and J by 2 bases, with 5 bases between them. Per the germline V gene, CDR1 is MNHEY and CDR2 is SVGAGI. General study findings and limits: TRBV06-family usage was enriched in top patient clones (8/27) versus controls (2/35). Patient CD4-sorted repertoires stayed more clonal than healthy ones after leukemic-clone removal.

Source material: CD4+ T cells from blood buffy coats. The chain uses TRBV6-5 and TRBJ2-3, with D hard to call. This receptor was identified in a human donor in good health. CDR3 in DNA: TGTGCCAGCAGTTACGTTGTCACAGATACGCAGTATTTT. It translates to CASSYVVTDTQYF.